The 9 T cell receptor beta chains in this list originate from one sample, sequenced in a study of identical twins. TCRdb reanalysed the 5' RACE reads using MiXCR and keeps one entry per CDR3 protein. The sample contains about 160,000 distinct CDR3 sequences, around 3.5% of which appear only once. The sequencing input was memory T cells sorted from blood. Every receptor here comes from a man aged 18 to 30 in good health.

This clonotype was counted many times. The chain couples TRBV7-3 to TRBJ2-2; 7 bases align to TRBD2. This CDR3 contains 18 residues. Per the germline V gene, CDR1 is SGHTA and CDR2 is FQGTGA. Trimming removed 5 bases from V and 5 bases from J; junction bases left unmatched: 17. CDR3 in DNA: TGTGCCAGCAGCCTAAATCCGGGTGGCGGGAGTAAGACCGGGGAGCTGTTTTTT. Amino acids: CASSLNPGGGSKTGELFF.

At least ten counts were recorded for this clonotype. CDR3 residues: CASSQADRGGNEQFF. CDR3 coding DNA: TGCGCCAGCAGCCAAGCCGACAGGGGAGGCAATGAGCAGTTCTTC. The chain joins TRBV4-3 to TRBJ2-1, with TRBD1 matching 8 bases. Germline values: CDR1 LGHNA, CDR2 YSLEER. The V segment lost 1 base and the J segment 6 bases; nucleotides outside the gene matches: 5. This CDR3 spans 15 amino acids.

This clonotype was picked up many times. CDR3 bases: TGTGCCCGATATGCCTACACCGGGGAGCTGTTTTTT. This gives the protein CARYAYTGELFF. The V call is TRBV6-5, the J call TRBJ2-2; D gene unclear. V was cut by 11 bases and J by 3 bases, with 10 bases left in between. The CDR3 loop spans 12 amino acids. The germline gives CDR1 MNHEY, CDR2 SVGAGI.

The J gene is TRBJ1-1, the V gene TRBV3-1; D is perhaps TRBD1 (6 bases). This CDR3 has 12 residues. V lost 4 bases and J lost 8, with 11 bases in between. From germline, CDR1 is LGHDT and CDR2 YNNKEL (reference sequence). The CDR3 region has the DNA TGTGCCAGCAGCCGGCTCCAGGGGGAAGCTTTCTTT. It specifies CASSRLQGEAFF.

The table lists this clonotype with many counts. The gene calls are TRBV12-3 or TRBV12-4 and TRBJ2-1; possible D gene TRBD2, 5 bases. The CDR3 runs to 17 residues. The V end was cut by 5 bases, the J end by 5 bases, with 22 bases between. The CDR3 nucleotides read TGTGCCAGCAGTCCCCCCACTAGGGTAGCGAGACACAATGAGCAGTTCTTC. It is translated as CASSPPTRVARHNEQFF.

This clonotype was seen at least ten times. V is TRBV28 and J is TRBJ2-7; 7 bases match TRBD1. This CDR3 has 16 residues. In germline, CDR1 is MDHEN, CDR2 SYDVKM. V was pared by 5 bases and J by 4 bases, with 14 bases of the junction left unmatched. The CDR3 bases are TGTGCCAGCAGTACAATAGCCGGGACAGCATTATACGAGCAGTACTTC. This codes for CASSTIAGTALYEQYF.

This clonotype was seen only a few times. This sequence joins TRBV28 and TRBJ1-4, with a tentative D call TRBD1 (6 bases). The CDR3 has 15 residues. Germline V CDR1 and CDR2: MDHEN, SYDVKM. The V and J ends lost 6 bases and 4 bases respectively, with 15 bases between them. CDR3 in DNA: TGTGCCAGCAGAGGGCTCGGACAGAGTAATGAAAAACTGTTTTTT. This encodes CASRGLGQSNEKLFF.

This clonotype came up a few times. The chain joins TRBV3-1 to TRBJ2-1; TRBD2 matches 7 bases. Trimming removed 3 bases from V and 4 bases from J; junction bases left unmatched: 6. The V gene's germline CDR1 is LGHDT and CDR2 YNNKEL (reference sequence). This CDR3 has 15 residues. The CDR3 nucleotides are TGTGCCAGCAGCCAGTCTTCGGGAGGATACAATGAGCAGTTCTTC. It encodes CASSQSSGGYNEQFF.

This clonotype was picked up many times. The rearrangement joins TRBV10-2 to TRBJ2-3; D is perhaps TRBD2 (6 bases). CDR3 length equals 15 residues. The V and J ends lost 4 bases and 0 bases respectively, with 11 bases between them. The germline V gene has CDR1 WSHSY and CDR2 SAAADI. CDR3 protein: CASSGGLGSTDTQYF. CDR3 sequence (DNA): TGCGCCAGCAGTGGGGGACTGGGAAGCACAGATACGCAGTATTTT.